Sequencing of this T cell receptor beta chain was carried out in a study of OX40 agonist ivuxolimab in advanced cancers. Looking at the study overall: The costimulatory receptor OX40 (CD134) was targeted by ivuxolimab, a fully human IgG2 agonistic monoclonal antibody. Intravenous ivuxolimab was administered to patients every 2 weeks at six dose levels: 0.01, 0.1, 0.3, 1.5, 3 and 10 mg/kg. Among the approximately 50 dose-escalation patients, 19 had hepatocellular carcinoma, around 15 melanoma, 9 renal cell carcinoma and 9 head and neck cancer. In the dose-escalation cohort, 75% to 85% of patients were male, and the mean age was 60 years with a range of roughly 20 to 85. Patients were allowed to have had prior anti-PD-1, anti-PD-L1 or anti-CTLA-4 therapy, and 30% to 40% of the dose-escalation patients had previously received checkpoint inhibitors. Partial responses occurred in three dose-escalation patients, of whom one had hepatocellular carcinoma and two had cutaneous melanoma. The point of sequencing TCRbeta in the periphery was to test whether ivuxolimab changed TCR sequence diversity and drove clonal T-cell expansion. The paper describes the monotherapy dose-escalation part (N = 52 patients) of the phase I trial of ivuxolimab.

Broader findings and caveats from the paper: Which antigens the clonally expanded peripheral T cells were specific for was not determined. After ivuxolimab, CD8+ T cells had more expanded clones than CD4+ T cells on average. At doses of 0.1 to 3.0 mg/kg, clonal expansion of both CD4+ and CD8+ T cells in blood was seen between baseline and week 6. Low levels of normalized T-cell clonal expansion were also seen in some patients who did not respond. In the 0.1-3.0 mg/kg groups, partial responders had among the lowest normalized peripheral clonal expansion, particularly in CD8+ T cells.

Reading the germline V gene (reference sequence) gives CDR1 SEHNR and CDR2 FQNEAQ. Trimmed from V: 5 bases; trimmed from J: 10 bases; junction bases lacking a gene match: 9. Inclusive of the bounding cysteine and phenylalanine, the CDR3 is 15 residues long. Only the CDR3 part of the read is kept: 45 bases, read in frame from the first base. A remark on this clone: Its antigen remains unidentified. No clone much larger than this one lies a single base away; base qualities are absent.

For sequencing of the TCRbeta CDR3 region, genomic DNA was extracted from the sorted cells. The immunoSEQ Assay was used for sequencing of TCRbeta CDR3 regions. As stored in TCRdb, this immuneACCESS dataset retains in-frame rearrangements with V and J assigned. A fraction of the clones does not appear; measured against another copy, unresolved V genes explain less than half of the discrepancy, and the remainder lacks a known reason. This sample comprises approximately 9,500 clones, roughly 67% of them detected only once. Roughly 24% of the sample comes from the top ten. The trial excluded patients who had a history of autoimmune disease or who were on systemic immunosuppression. Peripheral blood for TCR sequencing was collected from all dose cohorts at baseline, on cycle 4 day 1, and on cycle 7 day 1. The samples were taken from a phase I, first-in-human, multicenter, open-label dose-escalation trial of ivuxolimab. Adults with locally advanced or metastatic melanoma, renal cell carcinoma, hepatocellular carcinoma or head and neck squamous cell carcinoma were enrolled in the trial. Before TCR sequencing, CD4+ and CD8+ T cells were separately sorted from peripheral blood.

The sample here was CD4+ or CD8+ T cells sorted from blood, taken in a trial of the OX40 agonist ivuxolimab. The TCR originated in an adult with an advanced solid tumor such as melanoma, head and neck, liver or kidney cancer. The V gene is TRBV7-9 and the J gene is TRBJ2-1; 12 middle bases align to TRBD1. The CDR3 reads CASSHEGTGGPEQFF. Read as DNA, the sequence is TGTGCCAGCAGCCATGAGGGGACAGGGGGCCCCGAGCAGTTCTTC.